This TCR beta chain originates from a study of patients and donors after allogeneic stem cell transplantation. This clonotype was seen repeatedly, ten times or more. TCRdb fed the RT-PCR reads into MiXCR, producing one record per CDR3 protein. The sample lists fewer than 250,000 distinct CDR3 sequences, 13% to 15% occurring once. This TCR came from a human donor who was either an allogeneic HSCT recipient or a stem cell or donor lymphocyte infusion donor (not recorded which). It is not recorded whose cells these are; they may come from a transplant donor. Sequencing was done on a sample of blood, either unsorted or a sorted T cell fraction (not recorded which).

DNA for the CDR3: TGTGCCAGCAGCTTAGGGCAGCCCCCTGGAAACACCATATATTTT. Translating gives CASSLGQPPGNTIYF. V is TRBV7-8 and J is TRBJ1-3, with D unresolved. Germline values: CDR1 SGHVS, CDR2 FQNEAQ. V was clipped by 1 base and J by 2 bases, with 9 bases between them. This CDR3 comprises 15 residues.